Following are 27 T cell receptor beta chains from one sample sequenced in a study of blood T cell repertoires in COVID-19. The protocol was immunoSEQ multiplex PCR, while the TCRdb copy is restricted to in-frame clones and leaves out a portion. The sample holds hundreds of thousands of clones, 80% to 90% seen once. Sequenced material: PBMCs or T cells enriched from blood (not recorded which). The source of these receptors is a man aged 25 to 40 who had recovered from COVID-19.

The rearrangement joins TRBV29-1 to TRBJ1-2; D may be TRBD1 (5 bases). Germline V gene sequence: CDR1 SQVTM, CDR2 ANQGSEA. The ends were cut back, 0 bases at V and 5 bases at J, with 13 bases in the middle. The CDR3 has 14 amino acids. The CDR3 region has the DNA TGCAGCGTTGAAGACACCCAAAAGGGGTATGGCTACACCTTC. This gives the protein CSVEDTQKGYGYTF.

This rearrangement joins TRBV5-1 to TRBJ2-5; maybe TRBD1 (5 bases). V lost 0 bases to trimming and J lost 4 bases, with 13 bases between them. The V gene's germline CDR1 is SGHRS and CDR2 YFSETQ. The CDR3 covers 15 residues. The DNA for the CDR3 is TGCGCCAGCAGCTTGGGAGGACACGGCCTAGAGACCCAGTACTTC. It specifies CASSLGGHGLETQYF.

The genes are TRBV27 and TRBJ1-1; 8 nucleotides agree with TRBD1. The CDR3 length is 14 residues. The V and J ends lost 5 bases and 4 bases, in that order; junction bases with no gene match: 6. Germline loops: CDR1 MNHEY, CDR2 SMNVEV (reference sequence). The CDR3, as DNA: TGTGCCAGCAGTCTGACAGGGGTGAGCACTGAAGCTTTCTTT. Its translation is CASSLTGVSTEAFF.

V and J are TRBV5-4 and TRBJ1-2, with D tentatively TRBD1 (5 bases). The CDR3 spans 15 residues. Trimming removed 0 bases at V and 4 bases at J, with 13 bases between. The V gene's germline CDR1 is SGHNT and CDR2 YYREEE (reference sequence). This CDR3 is CASSLEGRPGYGYTF. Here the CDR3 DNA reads TGTGCCAGCAGCTTGGAGGGGCGTCCGGGCTATGGCTACACCTTC.

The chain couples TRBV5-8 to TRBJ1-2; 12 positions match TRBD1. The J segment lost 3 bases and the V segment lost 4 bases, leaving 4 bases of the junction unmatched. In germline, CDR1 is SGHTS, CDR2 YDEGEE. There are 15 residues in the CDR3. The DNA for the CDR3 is TGTGCCAGCAGCACAGGGACAGGGGGCCACTATGGCTACACCTTC. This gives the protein CASSTGTGGHYGYTF.

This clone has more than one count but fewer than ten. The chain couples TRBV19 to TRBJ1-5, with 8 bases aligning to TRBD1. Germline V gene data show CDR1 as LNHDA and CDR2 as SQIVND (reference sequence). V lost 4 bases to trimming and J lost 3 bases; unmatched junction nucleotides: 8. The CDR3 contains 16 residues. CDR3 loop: CASSTTGAVTNQPQHF. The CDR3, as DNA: TGTGCCAGTAGTACGACAGGGGCTGTTACCAATCAGCCCCAGCATTTT.

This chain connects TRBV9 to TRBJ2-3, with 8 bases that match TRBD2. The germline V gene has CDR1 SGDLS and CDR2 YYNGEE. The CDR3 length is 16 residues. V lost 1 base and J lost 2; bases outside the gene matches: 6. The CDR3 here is CASSVREGGDTDTQYF. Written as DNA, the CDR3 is TGTGCCAGCAGCGTACGGGAGGGGGGAGACACAGATACGCAGTATTTT.

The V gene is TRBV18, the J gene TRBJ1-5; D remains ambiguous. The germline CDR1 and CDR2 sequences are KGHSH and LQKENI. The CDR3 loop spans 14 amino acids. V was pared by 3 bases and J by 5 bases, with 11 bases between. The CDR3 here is CASSPVRGDQPQHF. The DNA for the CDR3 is TGTGCCAGCTCACCGGTCCGGGGAGATCAGCCCCAGCATTTT.

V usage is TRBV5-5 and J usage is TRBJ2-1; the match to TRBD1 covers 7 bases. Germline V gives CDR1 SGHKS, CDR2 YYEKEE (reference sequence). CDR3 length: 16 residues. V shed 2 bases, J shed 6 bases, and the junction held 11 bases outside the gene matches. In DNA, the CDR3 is TGTGCCAGCAGCTTTTCGTCTCGTCCAGGGGGCAATGAGCAGTTCTTC. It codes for CASSFSSRPGGNEQFF.

The CDR3 is CASSQYRDRPYYGYTF. The CDR3, as DNA: TGTGCCAGCAGCCAATACCGGGACAGGCCCTACTATGGCTACACCTTC. The J gene is TRBJ1-2, the V gene TRBV3-1 (or the pseudogene TRBV3-2); TRBD1 matches 8 bases. Germline V gene lookup returns CDR1 LGHDT and CDR2 YNNKEL (reference sequence). The V segment lost 2 bases and the J segment 3 bases; nucleotides outside the gene matches: 8. This CDR3 region has 16 residues.

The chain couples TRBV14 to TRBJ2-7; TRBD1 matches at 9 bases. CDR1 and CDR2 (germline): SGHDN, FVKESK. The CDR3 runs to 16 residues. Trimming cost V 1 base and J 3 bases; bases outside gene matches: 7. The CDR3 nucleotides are TGTGCCAGCAGCCAAGGTGCACCGGGACAGGGCTACGAGCAGTACTTC. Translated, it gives CASSQGAPGQGYEQYF.

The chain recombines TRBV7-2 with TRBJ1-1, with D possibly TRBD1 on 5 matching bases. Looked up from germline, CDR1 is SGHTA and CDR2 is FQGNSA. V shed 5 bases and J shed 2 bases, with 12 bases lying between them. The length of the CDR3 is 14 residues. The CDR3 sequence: CASSKQVSNTEAFF. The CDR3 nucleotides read TGTGCCAGCAGCAAACAGGTATCCAACACTGAAGCTTTCTTT.

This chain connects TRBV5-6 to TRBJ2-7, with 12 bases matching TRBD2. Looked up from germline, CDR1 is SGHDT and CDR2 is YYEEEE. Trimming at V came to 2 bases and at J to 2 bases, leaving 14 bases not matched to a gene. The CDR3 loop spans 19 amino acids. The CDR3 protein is CASSFLAPRLAGDTYEQYF. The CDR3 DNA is TGTGCCAGCAGCTTCTTAGCCCCCCGACTAGCGGGGGACACCTACGAGCAGTACTTC.

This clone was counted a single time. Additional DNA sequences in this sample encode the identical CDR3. The CDR3 region is CATSRGNEQFF. The CDR3 DNA reads as TGTGCCACCAGCAGGGGGAATGAGCAGTTCTTC. The rearrangement links TRBV24-1 to TRBJ2-1; TRBD1 agrees at 7 bases. The germline V gene has CDR1 KGHDR and CDR2 SFDVKD. With 7 bases clipped from V and 7 bases from J, the junction kept 0 bases outside the gene matches. The CDR3 runs to 11 residues.

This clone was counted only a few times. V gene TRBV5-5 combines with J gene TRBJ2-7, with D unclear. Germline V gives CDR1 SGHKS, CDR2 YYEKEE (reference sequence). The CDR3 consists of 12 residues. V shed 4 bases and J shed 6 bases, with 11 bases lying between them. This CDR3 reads CASSKFGGEQYF. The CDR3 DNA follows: TGTGCCAGCAGCAAATTCGGTGGCGAGCAGTACTTC.

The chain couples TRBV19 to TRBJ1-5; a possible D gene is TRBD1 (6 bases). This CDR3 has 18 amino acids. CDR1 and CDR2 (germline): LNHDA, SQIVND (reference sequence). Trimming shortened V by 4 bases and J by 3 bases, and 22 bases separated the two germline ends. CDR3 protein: CASSTPRQASWVNQPQHF. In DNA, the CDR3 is TGTGCCAGTAGTACCCCCAGACAGGCAAGCTGGGTCAATCAGCCCCAGCATTTT.

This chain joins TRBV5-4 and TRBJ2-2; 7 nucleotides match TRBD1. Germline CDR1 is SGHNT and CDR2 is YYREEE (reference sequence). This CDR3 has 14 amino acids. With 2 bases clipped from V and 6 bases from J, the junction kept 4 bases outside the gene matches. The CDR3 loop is CASSFLQGAGELFF. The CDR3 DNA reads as TGTGCCAGCAGCTTCCTCCAGGGGGCCGGGGAGCTGTTTTTT.

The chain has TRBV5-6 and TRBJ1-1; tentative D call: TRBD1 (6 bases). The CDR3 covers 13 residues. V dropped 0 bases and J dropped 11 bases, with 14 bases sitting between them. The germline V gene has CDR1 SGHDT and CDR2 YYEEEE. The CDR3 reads CASSLGRGNGAFF. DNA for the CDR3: TGTGCCAGCAGCTTGGGCAGGGGTAACGGGGCTTTCTTT.

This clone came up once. CDR3 protein: CASSPTGVLATNEKLFF. The CDR3 bases are TGTGCCAGCTCACCAACGGGGGTCCTTGCAACTAATGAAAAACTGTTTTTT. The chain carries TRBV18 and TRBJ1-4; D may be TRBD1 (5 bases). Germline V CDR1 and CDR2: KGHSH, LQKENI. The CDR3 is made up of 17 amino acids. V lost 2 bases, J lost 0 bases, and 13 bases lay in between.

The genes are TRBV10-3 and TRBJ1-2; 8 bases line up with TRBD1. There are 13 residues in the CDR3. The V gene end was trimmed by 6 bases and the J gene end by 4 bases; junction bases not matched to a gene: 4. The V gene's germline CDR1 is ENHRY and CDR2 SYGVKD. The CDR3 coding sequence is TGTGCCATCAGCACCGACAGGGGCTATGGCTACACCTTC. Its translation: CAISTDRGYGYTF.

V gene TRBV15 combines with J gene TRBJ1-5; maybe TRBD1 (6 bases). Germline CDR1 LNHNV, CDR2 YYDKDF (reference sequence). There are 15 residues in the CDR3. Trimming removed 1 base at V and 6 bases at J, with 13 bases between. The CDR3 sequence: CATSRGRGGGQPQHF. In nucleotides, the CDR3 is TGTGCCACCAGCAGAGGGAGGGGGGGTGGTCAGCCCCAGCATTTT.

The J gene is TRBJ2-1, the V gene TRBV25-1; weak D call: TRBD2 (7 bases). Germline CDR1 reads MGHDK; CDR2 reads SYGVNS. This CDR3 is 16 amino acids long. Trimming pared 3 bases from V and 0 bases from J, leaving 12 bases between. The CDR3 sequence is CASSEGGGGSYNEQFF. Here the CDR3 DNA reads TGTGCCAGCAGTGAGGGGGGCGGGGGCTCCTACAATGAGCAGTTCTTC. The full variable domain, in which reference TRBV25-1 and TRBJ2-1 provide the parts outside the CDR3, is EADIYQTPRYLVIGTGKKITLECSQTMGHDKMYWYQQDPGMELHLIHYSYGVNSTEKGDLSSESTVSRIRTEHFPLTLESARPSHTSQYLCASSEGGGGSYNEQFFGPGTRLTVL.

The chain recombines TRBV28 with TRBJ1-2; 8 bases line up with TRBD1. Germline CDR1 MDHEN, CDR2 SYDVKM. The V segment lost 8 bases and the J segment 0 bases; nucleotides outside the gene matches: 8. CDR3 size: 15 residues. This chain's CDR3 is CASAVVTGANYGYTF. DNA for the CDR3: TGTGCCAGCGCGGTTGTGACAGGGGCTAACTATGGCTACACCTTC.

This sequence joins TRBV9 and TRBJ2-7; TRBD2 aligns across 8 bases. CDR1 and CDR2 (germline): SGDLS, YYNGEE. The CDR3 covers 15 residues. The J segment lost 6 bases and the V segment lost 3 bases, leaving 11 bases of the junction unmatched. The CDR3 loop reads CASSAYGTRPVEQYF. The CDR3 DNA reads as TGTGCCAGCAGCGCTTACGGGACTAGGCCCGTCGAGCAGTACTTC.

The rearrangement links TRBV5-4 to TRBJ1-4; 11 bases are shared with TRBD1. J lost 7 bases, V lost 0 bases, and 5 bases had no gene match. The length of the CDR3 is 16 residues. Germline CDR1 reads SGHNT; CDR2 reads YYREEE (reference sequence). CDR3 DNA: TGTGCCAGCAGCTTGGGTGGACAGGGGGCCGCTGAAAAACTGTTTTTT. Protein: CASSLGGQGAAEKLFF.

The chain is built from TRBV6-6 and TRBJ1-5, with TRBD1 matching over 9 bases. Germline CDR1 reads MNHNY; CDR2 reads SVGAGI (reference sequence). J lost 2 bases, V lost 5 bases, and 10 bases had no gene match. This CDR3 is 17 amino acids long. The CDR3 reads CASSPPGQGSGNQPQHF. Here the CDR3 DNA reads TGTGCCAGCAGTCCCCCGGGACAGGGTTCGGGCAATCAGCCCCAGCATTTT.

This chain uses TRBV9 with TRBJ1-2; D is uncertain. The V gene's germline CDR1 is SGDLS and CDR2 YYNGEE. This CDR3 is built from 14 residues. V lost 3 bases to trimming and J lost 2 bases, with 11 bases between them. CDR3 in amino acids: CASSAYEVNYGYTF. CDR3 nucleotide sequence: TGTGCCAGCAGCGCCTACGAGGTGAACTATGGCTACACCTTC.